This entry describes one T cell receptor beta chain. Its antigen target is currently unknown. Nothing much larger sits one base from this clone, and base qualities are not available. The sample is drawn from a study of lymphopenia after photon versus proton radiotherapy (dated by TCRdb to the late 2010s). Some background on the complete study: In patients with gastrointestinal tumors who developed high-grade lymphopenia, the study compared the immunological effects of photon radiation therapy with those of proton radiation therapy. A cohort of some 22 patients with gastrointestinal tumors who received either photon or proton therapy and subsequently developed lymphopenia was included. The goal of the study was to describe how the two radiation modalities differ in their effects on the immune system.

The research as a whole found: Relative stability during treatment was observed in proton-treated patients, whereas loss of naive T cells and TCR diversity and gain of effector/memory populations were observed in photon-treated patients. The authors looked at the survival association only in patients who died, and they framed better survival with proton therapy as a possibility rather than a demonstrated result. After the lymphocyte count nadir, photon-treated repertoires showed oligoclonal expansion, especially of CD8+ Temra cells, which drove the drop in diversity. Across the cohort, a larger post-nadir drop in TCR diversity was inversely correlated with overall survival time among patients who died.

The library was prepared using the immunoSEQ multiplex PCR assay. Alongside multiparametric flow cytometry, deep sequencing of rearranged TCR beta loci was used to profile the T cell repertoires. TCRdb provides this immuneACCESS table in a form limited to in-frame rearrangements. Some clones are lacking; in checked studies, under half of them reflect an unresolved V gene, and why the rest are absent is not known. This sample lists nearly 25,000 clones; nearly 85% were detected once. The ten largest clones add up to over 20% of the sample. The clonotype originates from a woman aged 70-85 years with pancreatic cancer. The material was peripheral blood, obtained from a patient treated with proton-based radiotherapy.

CDR3 reads: CASSLEVQETQYF. The DNA sequence is as follows: TGTGCCAGCAGCTTAGAAGTCCAAGAGACCCAGTACTTC. The sequence is built from TRBV7-9 and TRBJ2-5; the D gene cannot be named for sure. V lost 1 base and J lost 1 base; the stretch between them is 4 bases long. Taken from cysteine to phenylalanine, the CDR3 has 13 residues. Left in the record is the CDR3 DNA by itself, 39 bases read in frame from the first base. According to the germline V gene (reference sequence), CDR1 reads SEHNR and CDR2 reads FQNEAQ.